This T cell receptor beta chain appears in the sequencing data of a study of cytomegalovirus exposure and HLA in healthy donors. General observations from the study: In a later analysis, a genetic analysis reported fewer productive-TCR N-insertions in an Asian-associated ancestry cluster than the cohort average. Indistinguishability led to the exclusion of some V segments, TRBV6-2 and TRBV6-3 included. A previous analysis found most TCR beta V segments productive roughly 87% or roughly 30% of the time.

Regarding this clone: Its antigen is as yet unknown. Other DNA sequences in this specimen translate into the identical CDR3.

The CDR3 consists of 15 residues. Germline loops: CDR1 SGDLS, CDR2 YYNGEE. V was clipped by 4 bases and J by 4 bases; unmatched bases: 10. The primer mix had 60 Vbeta and 13 Jbeta primers. The data were produced by immunoSEQ multiplex PCR, yet TCRdb's version contains in-frame clones alone and is incomplete. The table lists under 150,000 clones, under 75% of them singletons. This TCR came from a woman in her thirties or forties in good health and CMV-seronegative. The sample was PBMCs. This rearrangement joins TRBV9 to TRBJ2-7; 8 bases fit TRBD2. CDR3 DNA sequence: TGTGCCAGCAGCCCCGAGGGCGGGGGGCCTTACGAGCAGTACTTC. Encoded protein: CASSPEGGGPYEQYF.